Each of the 9 T cell receptor beta chains below was sequenced from the same sample in a study of OX40 agonist ivuxolimab in advanced cancers. Measured with immunoSEQ multiplex PCR; TCRdb has only the in-frame clones, and not every one. The sample has 20,000 to 25,000 clones; over 75% are singletons. Source: CD4+ or CD8+ T cells sorted from blood, taken in a trial of the OX40 agonist ivuxolimab. The receptors come from an adult with an advanced solid tumor such as melanoma, head and neck, liver or kidney cancer.

V is TRBV7-9 and J is TRBJ2-7; 7 bases fit TRBD1. Germline CDR1 and CDR2: SEHNR and FQNEAQ (reference sequence). Germline trimming cut 6 bases from V and 1 base from J; bases unmatched to any gene: 6. This CDR3 contains 14 residues. CDR3 DNA: TGTGCCAGCAGTTTAACGGGACAGTCCTACGAGCAGTACTTC. Translating gives CASSLTGQSYEQYF.

The chain carries TRBV14 and TRBJ2-1, with D perhaps assigned TRBD1 or TRBD2 (5 bases each). The CDR3 totals 16 residues. CDR1 is SGHDN and CDR2 is FVKESK in the germline V gene. V lost 1 base and J 5 bases, leaving 15 bases between the germline ends. CDR3 coding DNA: TGTGCCAGCAGCCAAGGTTCGGGACGCCTCAACAATGAGCAGTTCTTC. Translation: CASSQGSGRLNNEQFF.

The genes are TRBV7-9 and TRBJ2-7; D gene unclear. There are 14 residues in the CDR3. Germline V gene data show CDR1 as SEHNR and CDR2 as FQNEAQ (reference sequence). The V end lost 1 base, the J end lost 2 bases, and 9 bases lay between the germline ends. This CDR3 reads CASSLGYTAYEQYF. In DNA form, the CDR3 reads TGTGCCAGCAGCTTAGGTTACACCGCCTACGAGCAGTACTTC.

The chain carries TRBV6-6 and TRBJ2-1, with 11 bases identical to TRBD2. V dropped 7 bases and J dropped 3; count of bases not matched to a gene: 5. Germline loops: CDR1 MNHNY, CDR2 SVGAGI (reference sequence). The CDR3 loop spans 15 amino acids. As DNA, the CDR3 is TGTGCCAGCAACCGACTAGCGGGGAACTACAATGAGCAGTTCTTC. Its protein product is CASNRLAGNYNEQFF.

The chain has TRBV5-3 and TRBJ2-5, with no clear D. TRBV5-3 has ORF status, its function being uncertain. V dropped 4 bases and J dropped 5 bases, with 15 bases sitting between them. CDR3 size: 14 residues. The CDR3 nucleotides are TGTGCCAGAAGCACCCGACCGAGGCGGGAGACCCAGTACTTC. It translates to CARSTRPRRETQYF.

This clone is termed large. The chain carries TRBV7-8 and TRBJ1-1, with D hard to call. Germline assignment: CDR1 SGHVS and CDR2 FQNEAQ. Trimming removed 6 bases from V and 5 bases from J, with 16 bases in between. The CDR3 loop spans 14 amino acids. The CDR3 loop reads CASSFWDGKTEAFF. CDR3 coding DNA: TGTGCCAGCAGTTTTTGGGATGGGAAGACTGAAGCTTTCTTT.

The CDR3 loop reads CASSYSGEAQPQHF. CDR3 DNA sequence: TGTGCCAGCAGTTACTCGGGGGAGGCTCAGCCCCAGCATTTT. This chain connects TRBV6-5 to TRBJ1-5; possibly TRBD1 for D (5 bases). The CDR3 extends over 14 amino acids. V lost 0 bases, J lost 6 bases, and 9 bases lay in between. Germline CDR1 MNHEY, CDR2 SVGAGI.

The V and J genes are TRBV4-2 and TRBJ2-5, with no clear D. CDR1 and CDR2 from the germline V gene are LGHNA and YNFKEQ. CDR3 length: 17 residues. Deletions cut 1 base from V and 1 base from J, with 16 bases between. DNA of the CDR3: TGTGCCAGCAGCCAAGCACTTCAGCACATGGCCCAAGAGACCCAGTACTTC. It encodes CASSQALQHMAQETQYF.

This sequence joins TRBV4-2 and TRBJ2-7; 11 bases match TRBD1. The ends lost 6 bases at V and 5 bases at J; junction bases unmatched: 9. Germline V lookup: CDR1 LGHNA, CDR2 YNFKEQ. There are 15 residues in the CDR3. As DNA, the CDR3 is TGTGCCAGCAGGGGGTGGGACAGGGGGGAAGACGAGCAGTACTTC. Encoded protein: CASRGWDRGEDEQYF.